This T cell receptor (beta chain) emerged from a study of blood T cell repertoires in COVID-19. Whole-study context: From T cells, B-cell-depleted T cells, or PBMCs came the material, which was cDNA or gDNA.

Participants were aged about 18 to 89 years from roughly 26 US areas. Each recovered donor of Cohort 3 presented with two negative PCRs, clearance, or symptom resolution. In the authors' methods: For nucleated cells, counts were estimated from reference gene primer amplification. The method was immunoSEQ multiplex PCR; TCRdb's version includes in-frame clones alone and lacks a portion of them. The V and J calls and clone size come from that table; D and trimming were worked out from the DNA. The table records 140,000 to 150,000 clones, around 82% of them present only once. The CDR3 consists of 16 residues. From germline, CDR1 is SGDLS and CDR2 YYNGEE. The germline V and J ends were trimmed by 0 bases and 0 bases, with 7 bases remaining between them.

The receptor was isolated from a woman aged 45 to 65 who had recovered from COVID-19. V usage is TRBV9 and J usage is TRBJ1-6; D not resolved. The material sequenced was PBMCs or T cells enriched from blood (not recorded which). CDR3 sequence: CASSVGGSSYNSPLHF. As DNA, the CDR3 is TGTGCCAGCAGCGTAGGCGGTAGCTCCTATAATTCACCCCTCCACTTT. The full variable domain, rest sourced from reference TRBV9 and TRBJ1-6, is DSGVTQTPKHLITATGQRVTLRCSPRSGDLSVYWYQQSLDQGLQFLIQYYNGEERAKGNILERFSAQQFPDLHSELNLSSLELGDSALYFCASSVGGSSYNSPLHFGNGTRLTVT.